This T cell receptor (beta chain) was recorded in a study of cytomegalovirus exposure and HLA in healthy donors. The V gene lost 0 bases and the J gene lost 5 bases, with 14 bases spanning the gap. This CDR3 has 15 amino acids. Germline lookup yields CDR1 SGDLS and CDR2 YYNGEE. On this clone itself: Its target is unknown.

The PCR ran on 60 Vbeta and 13 Jbeta primers. The repertoire was sequenced with immunoSEQ multiplex PCR; TCRdb's copy has only in-frame clones and lacks some. This sample contains about 120,000 clones. Whole-study results and caveats: For TCR beta chains, V- and J-gene trimming was later linked to a missense DCLRE1C variant. When the data were analyzed later, several of the most significant clusters appeared to be linked to common viral pathogens.

The receptor was isolated from a middle-aged man in good health and CMV-seropositive. Sequencing used PBMCs. This chain joins TRBV9 and TRBJ1-1; tentative D call: TRBD1 (6 bases). The CDR3 DNA is TGTGCCAGCAGCGTAGATGGGGGGGCCTGGACTGAAGCTTTCTTT. This sequence encodes CASSVDGGAWTEAFF. Complete variable domain (other parts from reference TRBV9 and TRBJ1-1): DSGVTQTPKHLITATGQRVTLRCSPRSGDLSVYWYQQSLDQGLQFLIQYYNGEERAKGNILERFSAQQFPDLHSELNLSSLELGDSALYFCASSVDGGAWTEAFFGQGTRLTVV.